The 31 T cell receptor beta chains below all came from one sample that was sequenced in a study of blood T cell repertoires in COVID-19. Only in-frame clones appear in the TCRdb table, and some are missing; sequencing was by immunoSEQ multiplex PCR. The sample holds tens of thousands of clones, around 80% seen once. The sample taken for sequencing was peripheral blood. These receptors were collected from a man in his 70s who had recovered from COVID-19.

The rearrangement links TRBV3-1 (or the pseudogene TRBV3-2) to TRBJ1-1; the D gene is possibly TRBD1 (5 bases). Germline V gene data show CDR1 as LGHDT and CDR2 as YNNKEL (reference sequence). The CDR3 extends over 14 amino acids. V lost 1 base and J 3 bases, leaving 9 bases between the germline ends. CDR3 residues: CASSQVVGDTEAFF. The CDR3 coding sequence is TGTGCCAGCAGCCAAGTCGTAGGGGACACTGAAGCTTTCTTT.

The chain carries TRBV7-3 and TRBJ2-6; weak D call: TRBD2 (6 bases). The V end was cut by 2 bases, the J end by 2 bases, with 7 bases between. Looked up from germline, CDR1 is SGHTA and CDR2 is FQGTGA. CDR3 size: 15 residues. CDR3 coding DNA: TGTGCCAGCAGCTTAGGAGGGGCTGGGGCCAACGTCCTGACTTTC. It is translated as CASSLGGAGANVLTF.

The CDR3 sequence is CASSLVGRNQETQYF. As DNA, the CDR3 is TGTGCCAGCAGTCTTGTGGGCAGAAACCAAGAGACCCAGTACTTC. The chain couples TRBV28 to TRBJ2-5; D is ambiguous. The CDR3 length is 15 residues. Per the germline V gene, CDR1 is MDHEN and CDR2 is SYDVKM. The germline V and J ends were trimmed by 5 bases and 0 bases, with 13 bases remaining between them.

The rearrangement links TRBV4-2 to TRBJ1-2; 7 bases line up with TRBD1. Looked up from germline, CDR1 is LGHNA and CDR2 is YNFKEQ. Germline trimming cut 0 bases from V and 2 bases from J; bases unmatched to any gene: 6. The CDR3 totals 16 residues. CDR3 DNA: TGTGCCAGCAGCCAAGACTTGACAGGGAGGAACTATGGCTACACCTTC. It is translated as CASSQDLTGRNYGYTF.

V gene TRBV5-1 combines with J gene TRBJ1-1; 7 bases fit TRBD1. The CDR3 runs to 15 residues. Germline V gene lookup returns CDR1 SGHRS and CDR2 YFSETQ. V dropped 0 bases and J dropped 2; count of bases not matched to a gene: 4. The CDR3: CASSLVGQQNTEAFF. CDR3 DNA: TGCGCCAGCAGCTTGGTGGGACAGCAAAACACTGAAGCTTTCTTT.

Only one count was recorded for this clone. The rearrangement uses TRBV7-2 and TRBJ2-7, with D tentatively TRBD1 (5 bases). V was cut by 3 bases and J by 5 bases, with 17 bases left in between. CDR1 SGHTA and CDR2 FQGNSA come from the germline V gene. The CDR3 runs 15 residues. The CDR3 loop reads CASSFDQGTGNEQYF. The CDR3 DNA reads as TGTGCCAGCAGCTTTGACCAGGGAACAGGAAACGAGCAGTACTTC. Complete variable domain (other parts from reference TRBV7-2 and TRBJ2-7): GAGVSQSPSNKVTEKGKDVELRCDPISGHTALYWYRQSLGQGLEFLIYFQGNSAPDKSGLPSDRFSAERTGGSVSTLTIQRTQQEDSAVYLCASSFDQGTGNEQYFGPGTRLTVT.

The V gene is TRBV29-1, the J gene TRBJ2-7; D is perhaps TRBD2 (5 bases). V was shortened by 7 bases and J by 2 bases, with 9 bases between the two germline ends. This CDR3 contains 11 residues. Germline V gives CDR1 SQVTM, CDR2 ANQGSEA. CDR3 protein: CSAGEAYEQYF. In nucleotides, the CDR3 is TGCAGCGCCGGGGAAGCCTACGAGCAGTACTTC.

The rearrangement joins TRBV6-5 to TRBJ2-2; 10 bases line up with TRBD1. V was clipped by 8 bases and J by 6 bases; unmatched bases: 6. CDR3 length: 14 residues. CDR1 and CDR2 (germline): MNHEY, SVGAGI. In nucleotides, the CDR3 is TGTGCCAGCCCCCGGGACAGGGGACCCGGGGAGCTGTTTTTT. Residues: CASPRDRGPGELFF.

The chain has TRBV6-2 or TRBV6-3 and TRBJ1-5, with D tentatively TRBD1 (6 bases). This CDR3 comprises 15 residues. CDR1 is MNHEY and CDR2 is SVGEGT in the germline V gene. Trimming left V 6 bases short and J 2 bases short, with 14 bases between. This CDR3 reads CASSPSRQGNQPQHF. The CDR3 DNA reads as TGTGCCAGCAGCCCCTCCCGACAGGGCAATCAGCCCCAGCATTTT.

J is TRBJ2-1 and V is TRBV11-2; D remains unclear. Trimming cost V 3 bases and J 2 bases, with 11 bases left between them. From germline, CDR1 is SGHAT and CDR2 FQNNGV. The CDR3 runs 15 residues. The DNA of the CDR3 is TGTGCCAGCAGCTTCCGCCAGAACCCCTACAATGAGCAGTTCTTC. Protein sequence: CASSFRQNPYNEQFF.

This chain links TRBV7-9 with TRBJ2-7; 10 bases line up with TRBD1. The CDR3 is 14 residues long. CDR1 and CDR2 from the germline V gene are SEHNR and FQNEAQ (reference sequence). The V gene end was trimmed by 4 bases and the J gene end by 7 bases; junction bases not matched to a gene: 7. CDR3 sequence reads: CASSSGTGDREQYF. CDR3 bases: TGTGCCAGCAGCTCCGGGACAGGGGATCGTGAGCAGTACTTC.

This clone was seen a single time. The genes are TRBV19 and TRBJ2-7, with 8 bases lining up with TRBD2. This CDR3 has 17 residues. V trimming: 4 bases; J trimming: 2 bases; junction bases outside the gene matches: 13. Germline CDR1 and CDR2: LNHDA and SQIVND (reference sequence). This chain's CDR3 is CASSSPHIGGGPYEQYF. In DNA, the CDR3 is TGTGCCAGTAGTAGTCCCCATATTGGCGGGGGGCCCTACGAGCAGTACTTC.

The rearrangement joins TRBV15 to TRBJ2-7; D may be TRBD2 (7 bases). CDR3 length equals 13 residues. The germline V and J ends were trimmed by 5 bases and 3 bases, with 11 bases remaining between them. From germline, CDR1 is LNHNV and CDR2 YYDKDF (reference sequence). CDR3 amino acids: CATSGGGLYEQYF. Here the CDR3 DNA reads TGTGCCACCAGCGGGGGGGGGCTCTACGAGCAGTACTTC.

This clone came up many times. This chain joins TRBV7-9 and TRBJ1-2; D not resolved. CDR1 and CDR2 (germline): SEHNR, FQNEAQ (reference sequence). V was clipped by 5 bases and J by 5 bases, with 15 bases between them. The CDR3 covers 14 residues. Here the CDR3 reads CASSGHGVGYGYTF. CDR3 coding DNA: TGTGCCAGCAGCGGTCACGGGGTTGGGTATGGCTACACCTTC.

The rearrangement links TRBV28 to TRBJ1-3, with 7 bases that match TRBD1. Trimming removed 7 bases from V and 0 bases from J; junction bases left unmatched: 12. This CDR3 has 17 residues. Germline CDR1 is MDHEN and CDR2 is SYDVKM. The CDR3 region is CASIAGQQLSSGNTIYF. The CDR3 DNA reads as TGTGCCAGCATTGCGGGACAGCAACTTTCCTCTGGAAACACCATATATTTT.

This clone has a single count. The V and J genes are TRBV18 and TRBJ2-2; no definite D call. This CDR3 spans 17 amino acids. V shed 1 base and J shed 2 bases, with 14 bases lying between them. CDR1 KGHSH and CDR2 LQKENI come from the germline V gene. The CDR3 DNA sequence: TGTGCCAGCTCACCACGGGCAGGCTCCTATAACACCGGGGAGCTGTTTTTT. Amino acid sequence: CASSPRAGSYNTGELFF.

The chain carries TRBV6-5 and TRBJ1-1; D remains ambiguous. Between the trimmed V and J ends, which lost 7 bases and 0 bases, there was a span of 12 bases. The CDR3 spans 14 residues. Germline V gives CDR1 MNHEY, CDR2 SVGAGI. As DNA, the CDR3 is TGTGCCAGCATGCTCACCCGGTTGAACACTGAAGCTTTCTTT. Translating it yields CASMLTRLNTEAFF.

The chain couples TRBV5-1 to TRBJ1-4; 7 positions agree with TRBD1. Germline-derived CDR1 and CDR2 are SGHRS and YFSETQ. The trim removed 0 bases at V and 5 bases at J, leaving 4 bases unmatched. The CDR3 has 15 residues. The CDR3 region is CASSLGDSRNEKLFF. The CDR3, as DNA: TGCGCCAGCAGCTTGGGGGACAGTCGAAATGAAAAACTGTTTTTT.

This chain joins TRBV5-8 and TRBJ2-2; 8 bases match TRBD1. V shed 5 bases and J 1 base; nucleotides not matched to a gene: 4. CDR3 length: 15 residues. Germline V CDR1 and CDR2: SGHTS, YDEGEE. The CDR3 reads CASSTGTGNTGELFF. DNA for the CDR3: TGTGCCAGCAGTACCGGGACAGGGAACACCGGGGAGCTGTTTTTT.

This clone came up a few times. This chain uses TRBV6-5 with TRBJ1-5, with 7 bases aligning to TRBD1. J was trimmed by 5 bases and V by 6 bases; bases with no gene match: 7. In germline, CDR1 is MNHEY, CDR2 SVGAGI. The length of the CDR3 is 14 residues. In nucleotides, the CDR3 is TGTGCCAGCAGACCCGACAGGGTGCATCAGCCCCAGCATTTT. It yields the protein CASRPDRVHQPQHF.

This sequence joins TRBV5-1 and TRBJ1-2, with no clear D. V was shortened by 3 bases and J by 5 bases, with 11 bases between the two germline ends. The CDR3 is 13 amino acids. Looked up from germline, CDR1 is SGHRS and CDR2 is YFSETQ. The CDR3 loop reads CASSWAGRYGYTF. Written as DNA, the CDR3 is TGCGCCAGCAGCTGGGCGGGAAGGTATGGCTACACCTTC.

The gene calls are TRBV18 and TRBJ1-5; D might be TRBD1 (5 bases). V was cut by 4 bases and J by 4 bases, with 14 bases left in between. The CDR3 totals 15 residues. Germline CDR1 and CDR2: KGHSH and LQKENI. CDR3 in amino acids: CASSRETGGNQPQHF. CDR3 coding DNA: TGTGCCAGCTCACGCGAAACGGGGGGGAATCAGCCCCAGCATTTT.

The table lists this clone with a count of one. The chain carries TRBV11-3 and TRBJ2-2, with 11 bases that match TRBD2. Germline V gene sequence: CDR1 SGHNT, CDR2 YENEEA. Trimming cost V 5 bases and J 5 bases; bases outside gene matches: 10. The CDR3 runs 17 residues. CDR3 residues: CASSNQFSGRETGELFF. In DNA form, the CDR3 reads TGTGCCAGCAGCAATCAATTTAGCGGGAGGGAGACCGGGGAGCTGTTTTTT.

The V and J genes are TRBV18 and TRBJ2-6, with D maybe TRBD1 (6 bases). CDR3 length equals 17 residues. Germline V gene lookup returns CDR1 KGHSH and CDR2 LQKENI. Trimming removed 2 bases at V and 0 bases at J, with 11 bases between. DNA for the CDR3: TGTGCCAGCTCACCAACAGGGCCCAGCTCTGGGGCCAACGTCCTGACTTTC. Its translation: CASSPTGPSSGANVLTF.

This chain uses TRBV6-5 with TRBJ2-7; D possibly corresponds to TRBD1 (6 bases). V lost 10 bases, J lost 4 bases, and 23 bases lay in between. The CDR3 contains 15 residues. The germline V gene has CDR1 MNHEY and CDR2 SVGAGI. The CDR3 nucleotides are TGTGCCACCGTGTCCCCGGGACACCACGATTACGAGCAGTACTTC. Protein sequence: CATVSPGHHDYEQYF.

The chain's CDR3 is CSVGGDSIGDTQYF. The CDR3 nucleotides read TGCAGCGTTGGCGGGGACTCCATTGGGGATACGCAGTATTTT. The V and J genes are TRBV29-1 and TRBJ2-3, with a tentative D call TRBD2 (6 bases). The germline CDR1 and CDR2 sequences are SQVTM and ANQGSEA. There are 14 residues in the CDR3. V was clipped by 4 bases and J by 6 bases, with 17 bases between them.

This clone was detected once. This rearrangement joins TRBV7-2 to TRBJ2-1; a possible D gene is TRBD2 (6 bases). This CDR3 has 13 residues. Trimming shortened V by 8 bases and J by 9 bases, and 17 bases separated the two germline ends. CDR1 is SGHTA and CDR2 is FQGNSA in the germline V gene. The DNA of the CDR3 is TGTGCCAGCGCCCGGGAAGGGCGGGGTGAGCAGTTCTTC. It is translated as CASAREGRGEQFF.

V gene TRBV10-3 combines with J gene TRBJ1-1; D gene uncertain. Trimming pared 3 bases from V and 0 bases from J, leaving 14 bases between. The germline CDR1 and CDR2 sequences are ENHRY and SYGVKD. This CDR3 has 16 amino acids. In nucleotides, the CDR3 is TGTGCCATCAGTGAAGGTATAAACAGAATGAACACTGAAGCTTTCTTT. Protein product: CAISEGINRMNTEAFF.

This clone was detected only a few times. V gene TRBV14 combines with J gene TRBJ2-3, with D perhaps TRBD2 (5 bases). The CDR3 is 15 amino acids. V lost 1 base, J lost 2 bases, and 10 bases lay in between. CDR1 is SGHDN, CDR2 FVKESK, per germline. The CDR3 sequence is CASSQGGGITDTQYF. CDR3 sequence (DNA): TGTGCCAGCAGCCAAGGCGGAGGTATCACAGATACGCAGTATTTT.

The chain joins TRBV28 to TRBJ2-7, with TRBD2 matching over 7 bases. CDR3 size: 15 residues. V was pared by 6 bases and J by 0 bases, with 8 bases of the junction left unmatched. Germline assignment: CDR1 MDHEN and CDR2 SYDVKM. Written as DNA, the CDR3 is TGTGCCAGCAGCAATAGCGGGTACAGCTCCTACGAGCAGTACTTC. This translates into CASSNSGYSSYEQYF.

The chain recombines TRBV9 with TRBJ2-7; D call uncertain. The CDR3 spans 13 residues. Germline CDR1 reads SGDLS; CDR2 reads YYNGEE. V was pared by 0 bases and J by 2 bases, with 6 bases between. The CDR3 DNA follows: TGTGCCAGCAGCGTAGGGCACACCTACGAGCAGTACTTC. Encoded protein: CASSVGHTYEQYF.